The T cell receptor beta chain described here comes from a study of cytotoxic CD8 clonotypes in ibrutinib-treated CLL. There are 14 residues in the CDR3. Germline V CDR1 and CDR2: PRHDT, FYEKMQ (reference sequence). The V gene lost 5 bases and the J gene lost 0 bases, with 10 bases spanning the gap. TCRdb's table, derived via immunoSEQ multiplex PCR, lists solely in-frame clones and lacks some. The sample records some 200,000 clones, 70% to 75% being singletons. This clone was picked up a small number of times. Antigen unknown. Study-wide points: Before falling back toward baseline at progression, clonality had risen at the time of ibrutinib response.

The source is a human donor with chronic lymphocytic leukemia. The V and J genes are TRBV13 and TRBJ1-1, with D hard to call. The material was PBMCs, obtained after 12 months of ibrutinib treatment. The CDR3 bases are TGTGCCAGCAGCCCCGGACGGTTGAACACTGAAGCTTTCTTT. Amino acid sequence: CASSPGRLNTEAFF.